The next 12 T cell receptor beta chains were all read from a single sample in a study of T cells after posttransplantation cyclophosphamide. Cells defined as naive were viable CD3+CD4+ or CD3+CD8+ and CCR7+CD45RA+CD45RO-CD95-CD27+CD28+. The protocol was immunoSEQ multiplex PCR, while the TCRdb copy is restricted to in-frame clones and leaves out a portion. The sample consists of under 40,000 clones, about 91% of them appearing once. Sequencing was done on a sample of naive CD4+ T cells sorted from blood. All receptors come from a man aged 30 to 39 in good health and a related stem cell transplant donor.

The chain couples TRBV2 to TRBJ2-4, with a possible D match to TRBD2 (6 bases). Germline V gene data show CDR1 as SNHLY and CDR2 as FYNNEI. V was trimmed by 5 bases and J by 5 bases, leaving 10 bases between them. The CDR3 length is 13 residues. The DNA for the CDR3 is TGTGCCAGCAGTCCCGGGACTCAAAACATTCAGTACTTC. Translation gives CASSPGTQNIQYF.

The genes are TRBV19 and TRBJ1-1, with 7 bases aligning to TRBD1. Trimming at V came to 5 bases and at J to 2 bases, leaving 11 bases not matched to a gene. The CDR3 loop spans 16 amino acids. CDR1 and CDR2 (germline): LNHDA, SQIVND (reference sequence). The CDR3 DNA follows: TGTGCCAGTAGTGCCTTAATGACAGGGAAAAACACTGAAGCTTTCTTT. Its translation is CASSALMTGKNTEAFF.

This clone was counted a few times. The gene calls are TRBV6-6 and TRBJ2-7, with 8 bases fitting TRBD1. The CDR3 runs to 14 residues. With 8 bases clipped from V and 1 base from J, the junction kept 7 bases outside the gene matches. Germline-derived CDR1 and CDR2 are MNHNY and SVGAGI (reference sequence). DNA for the CDR3: TGTGCCAGCCGACAGGGGTGGAATTCCTACGAGCAGTACTTC. It translates to CASRQGWNSYEQYF.

The chain links TRBV7-2 to TRBJ2-1, with 13 bases lining up with TRBD2. The J segment lost 6 bases and the V segment lost 6 bases, leaving 8 bases of the junction unmatched. The V gene's germline CDR1 is SGHTA and CDR2 FQGNSA. There are 16 residues in the CDR3. The chain's CDR3 is CASSTQTSGGLNEQFF. The CDR3 bases are TGTGCCAGCAGTACCCAGACTAGCGGGGGGCTCAATGAGCAGTTCTTC.

For this clone: The junction differs from germline at one of its ends, possibly a read error. In the same sample, other DNA sequences code for this CDR3. The rearrangement uses TRBV28 and TRBJ1-6; a weak D match, TRBD1 (6 bases). Per the germline V gene, CDR1 is MDHEN and CDR2 is SYDVKM. The CDR3 extends over 14 amino acids. CDR3 sequence reads: CASSQGSYNSPLHF. In nucleotides, the CDR3 is TGTGCCAGCAGTCAGGGGTCCTATAATTCCCCCCTCCACTTT.

The chain carries TRBV7-2 and TRBJ1-2; 7 bases agree with TRBD1. V gave up 7 bases and J gave up 0 bases; unmatched junction bases: 8. Germline lookup yields CDR1 SGHTA and CDR2 FQGNSA. The CDR3 is 15 amino acids. In DNA, the CDR3 is TGTGCCAGCACCGCAGGGGGGTCAGCTAACTATGGCTACACCTTC. Amino acids: CASTAGGSANYGYTF. The full variable domain, rest sourced from reference TRBV7-2 and TRBJ1-2, is GAGVSQSPSNKVTEKGKDVELRCDPISGHTALYWYRQSLGQGLEFLIYFQGNSAPDKSGLPSDRFSAERTGGSVSTLTIQRTQQEDSAVYLCASTAGGSANYGYTFGSGTRLTVV.

The V gene is TRBV20-1, the J gene TRBJ2-5, with D possibly matching TRBD2 (5 bases). In germline, CDR1 is DFQATT, CDR2 SNEGSKA (reference sequence). The CDR3 extends over 10 amino acids. V shed 5 bases and J shed 7 bases, with 8 bases lying between them. CDR3 sequence: CSAFEGTQYF. The CDR3 DNA reads TGCAGTGCTTTTGAGGGGACCCAGTACTTC.

V and J are TRBV15 and TRBJ1-2, with a tentative D call TRBD1 (5 bases). This CDR3 region has 15 residues. V was clipped by 0 bases and J by 7 bases, with 15 bases between them. Germline V CDR1 and CDR2: LNHNV, YYDKDF (reference sequence). CDR3 loop: CATSRDLGGDRGYTF. The CDR3 DNA reads TGTGCCACCAGCAGAGATTTGGGGGGGGATCGTGGCTACACCTTC.

This chain connects TRBV15 to TRBJ2-5; D not resolved. This CDR3 has 16 amino acids. Germline lookup yields CDR1 LNHNV and CDR2 YYDKDF (reference sequence). Trimming took off 1 base at V and 7 bases at J, with 19 bases between the two ends. CDR3: CATSRGLVERRGTQYF. The CDR3 bases are TGTGCCACCAGCAGAGGACTGGTCGAGAGAAGAGGGACCCAGTACTTC.

This sequence joins TRBV19 and TRBJ2-7, with a tentative D call TRBD1 (5 bases). CDR3 length equals 14 residues. Germline V CDR1 and CDR2: LNHDA, SQIVND (reference sequence). Trimming left V 3 bases short and J 1 base short, with 10 bases between. The CDR3, as DNA: TGTGCCAGTAGTATTTATGGGGCTTCCTACGAGCAGTACTTC. Translating gives CASSIYGASYEQYF. The full variable domain, its missing parts supplied by reference TRBV19 and TRBJ2-7, is DGGITQSPKYLFRKEGQNVTLSCEQNLNHDAMYWYRQDPGQGLRLIYYSQIVNDFQKGDIAEGYSVSREKKESFPLTVTSAQKNPTAFYLCASSIYGASYEQYFGPGTRLTVT.

The V call is TRBV7-3, the J call TRBJ2-7; D uncertain. The CDR3 sequence is 13 residues long. With 4 bases removed from V and 5 bases from J, the gap between germline ends came to 12 bases. The germline V gene encodes CDR1 SGHTA and CDR2 FQGTGA. The CDR3 reads CASSSPPTHEQYF. As DNA, the CDR3 is TGTGCCAGCAGCTCCCCCCCGACACACGAGCAGTACTTC. Using reference TRBV7-3 and TRBJ2-7 for the parts outside the CDR3, the full variable domain is GAGVSQTPSNKVTEKGKYVELRCDPISGHTALYWYRQSLGQGPEFLIYFQGTGAADDSGLPNDRFFAVRPEGSVSTLKIQRTERGDSAVYLCASSSPPTHEQYFGPGTRLTVT.

The rearrangement joins TRBV7-2 to TRBJ2-5; a weak D match, TRBD2 (7 bases). This CDR3 has 14 residues. Germline assignment: CDR1 SGHTA and CDR2 FQGNSA. The V end lost 5 bases, the J end lost 5 bases, and 15 bases lay between the germline ends. The CDR3 DNA follows: TGTGCCAGCAGCCTAGGGGGGGAGCGGGAGACCCAGTACTTC. Translation gives CASSLGGERETQYF.